This entry lists 5 T cell receptor beta chains sequenced from one sample in a study of cytomegalovirus exposure and HLA in healthy donors. PCR used 60 Vbeta primers and 13 Jbeta primers. Produced via immunoSEQ multiplex PCR; TCRdb's table is partial and in-frame only. This table has roughly 120,000 clones, 75% to 85% appearing once. The sequencing sample was made of PBMCs. These receptors all stem from a male donor in good health and CMV-seronegative.

The gene calls are TRBV10-3 and TRBJ1-5; 7 nucleotides agree with TRBD1. Germline CDR1 reads ENHRY; CDR2 reads SYGVKD. V was clipped by 8 bases and J by 4 bases; unmatched bases: 5. This CDR3 has 13 residues. The CDR3 here is CAIGGTANQPQHF. The CDR3 nucleotides read TGTGCCATCGGGGGGACAGCAAATCAGCCCCAGCATTTT.

This clone came up a few times. This chain uses TRBV25-1 with TRBJ2-1; TRBD2 matches at 7 bases. This CDR3 comprises 17 residues. V dropped 3 bases and J dropped 2; count of bases not matched to a gene: 10. Germline CDR1 and CDR2: MGHDK and SYGVNS. CDR3 amino acids: CASSDDSSGEAYNEQFF. CDR3 sequence (DNA): TGTGCCAGCAGTGACGATTCTAGCGGAGAGGCCTACAATGAGCAGTTCTTC.

The chain joins TRBV5-1 to TRBJ2-7; 9 nucleotides match TRBD2. After removal of 4 bases from V and 9 bases from J, the junction contained 11 bases not matched to a gene. This CDR3 is built from 14 residues. Per the germline V gene, CDR1 is SGHRS and CDR2 is YFSETQ. The CDR3 DNA reads TGCGCCAGCAGCCCCAGGGAGCGGGGGGCGGCGCAGTACTTC. Its protein product is CASSPRERGAAQYF.

The rearrangement links TRBV7-6 to TRBJ1-1, with 7 bases that match TRBD1. V shed 5 bases and J 10 bases; nucleotides not matched to a gene: 10. The CDR3 sequence is 13 residues long. Germline loops: CDR1 SGHVS, CDR2 FNYEAQ. The DNA for the CDR3 is TGTGCCAGCAGCATGGGACAGTCATCTTCAGCTTTCTTT. Translating it yields CASSMGQSSSAFF.

The V and J genes are TRBV7-9 and TRBJ2-3; TRBD2 matches 10 bases. V shed 3 bases and J 7 bases; nucleotides not matched to a gene: 10. The CDR3 spans 16 residues. Per the germline V gene, CDR1 is SEHNR and CDR2 is FQNEAQ (reference sequence). The CDR3 DNA reads TGTGCCAGCAGCTTGCCCAGCGGGGGGGCCTGGAATACGCAGTATTTT. It specifies CASSLPSGGAWNTQYF.